One and the same sample provided the 10 T cell receptor beta chains below, sequenced in a study of CD4+ T cells in melanoma. The protocol was immunoSEQ multiplex PCR, while the TCRdb copy is restricted to in-frame clones and leaves out a portion. The sample records 9,500 to 12,000 clones, 67% being singletons. Sequencing was done on a sample of cells from a culture (not recorded whether cultured in vitro). These receptors came from a human donor with melanoma.

This clone appeared a few times. CDR3 nucleotide sequence: TGTGCCAGCAGCCCGGACAGTCTAGCCAAAAACATTCAGTACTTC. Protein sequence: CASSPDSLAKNIQYF. This sequence joins TRBV7-9 and TRBJ2-4; maybe TRBD1 (6 bases). Between the trimmed V and J ends, which lost 5 bases and 0 bases, there was a span of 11 bases. Germline values: CDR1 SEHNR, CDR2 FQNEAQ (reference sequence). This CDR3 has 15 amino acids.

The chain joins TRBV5-6 to TRBJ2-7; D gene uncertain. Germline CDR1 and CDR2: SGHDT and YYEEEE. V was clipped by 0 bases and J by 3 bases, with 10 bases between them. The CDR3 length is 14 residues. DNA for the CDR3: TGTGCCAGCAGCTTGGGTTTCACGGGCTACGAGCAGTACTTC. It translates to CASSLGFTGYEQYF.

The chain couples TRBV11-1 to TRBJ2-7, with no clear D. CDR1 SGHAT and CDR2 FQDESV come from the germline V gene (reference sequence). The V end lost 5 bases, the J end lost 2 bases, and 10 bases lay between the germline ends. The CDR3 is 13 residues long. In DNA, the CDR3 is TGTGCCAGCAGCCCGTTCTTCGCCTACGAGCAGTACTTC. It codes for CASSPFFAYEQYF. The full variable domain, rest sourced from reference TRBV11-1 and TRBJ2-7, is EAEVAQSPRYKITEKSQAVAFWCDPISGHATLYWYRQILGQGPELLVQFQDESVVDDSQLPKDRFSAERLKGVDSTLKIQPAELGDSAMYLCASSPFFAYEQYFGPGTRLTVT.

This clone has only one observation. The chain links TRBV7-8 to TRBJ1-2; 8 bases map to TRBD1. This CDR3 comprises 16 residues. Per germline, CDR1 SGHVS and CDR2 FQNEAQ. Trimming cost V 5 bases and J 0 bases; bases outside gene matches: 8. CDR3 sequence: CASSLRTGTANYGYTF. As DNA, the CDR3 is TGTGCCAGCAGCCTCAGGACAGGGACAGCTAACTATGGCTACACCTTC.

This clone was seen a few times. The chain is built from TRBV5-1 and TRBJ1-1, with D unresolved. The CDR3 spans 15 residues. Trimming removed 0 bases at V and 1 base at J, with 10 bases between. Per germline, CDR1 SGHRS and CDR2 YFSETQ. In DNA, the CDR3 is TGCGCCAGCAGCTTGGCGGACCTTCGGAACACTGAAGCTTTCTTT. Translated, it gives CASSLADLRNTEAFF.

The chain combines TRBV5-1 with TRBJ2-1; 8 bases match TRBD1. The CDR3 covers 15 residues. J lost 2 bases, V lost 6 bases, and 7 bases had no gene match. Per the germline V gene, CDR1 is SGHRS and CDR2 is YFSETQ. The CDR3 loop is CASTPQGAAYNEQFF. The CDR3 DNA is TGCGCCAGCACACCTCAGGGGGCGGCCTACAATGAGCAGTTCTTC.

This clone was observed a few times. The CDR3 protein is CASSPDRRYEQYF. CDR3 bases: TGTGCCAGCTCACCGGACAGGCGCTACGAGCAGTACTTC. The chain employs TRBV18 and TRBJ2-7; 7 nucleotides agree with TRBD1. With V trimmed by 3 bases and J by 3 bases, 2 bases remained unmatched. Germline values: CDR1 KGHSH, CDR2 LQKENI. The CDR3 contains 13 residues.

The chain links TRBV6-6 to TRBJ2-7, with D hard to call. V lost 0 bases and J 1 base, leaving 10 bases between the germline ends. The CDR3 is 15 amino acids. The germline CDR1 and CDR2 sequences are MNHNY and SVGAGI (reference sequence). CDR3: CASSYSDVRSYEQYF. CDR3 nucleotides: TGTGCCAGCAGTTACTCTGACGTACGATCCTACGAGCAGTACTTC.

This clone appeared once. The chain uses TRBV5-1 and TRBJ2-2, with D possibly matching TRBD1 (6 bases). Germline V lookup: CDR1 SGHRS, CDR2 YFSETQ. The CDR3 sequence is 13 residues long. V gave up 3 bases and J gave up 6 bases, with 9 bases separating them. The CDR3 DNA reads as TGCGCCAGCAGCTCACAGGGTTCCGGGGAGCTGTTTTTT. It yields the protein CASSSQGSGELFF. The full variable domain, completed using reference TRBV5-1 and TRBJ2-2, is KAGVTQTPRYLIKTRGQQVTLSCSPISGHRSVSWYQQTPGQGLQFLFEYFSETQRNKGNFPGRFSGRQFSNSRSEMNVSTLELGDSALYLCASSSQGSGELFFGEGSRLTVL.

V and J are TRBV7-2 and TRBJ1-5; 8 positions match TRBD1. J was trimmed by 5 bases and V by 5 bases; bases with no gene match: 5. The CDR3 has 14 amino acids. CDR1 SGHTA and CDR2 FQGNSA come from the germline V gene. In DNA form, the CDR3 reads TGTGCCAGCAGCCCCGGACAGGGCTATCAGCCCCAGCATTTT. It translates to CASSPGQGYQPQHF.